This TCR beta chain was documented in a study of identical twins. Addition of a universal primer site occurred through template switching, and cDNA carried unique molecular identifiers. TCRdb fed the 5' RACE reads into MiXCR, producing one record per CDR3 protein. The sample holds 700,000 to 950,000 distinct CDR3 sequences, 12% seen once. No donor was unhealthy or non-Caucasian. With 4 bases removed from V and 0 bases from J, the gap between germline ends came to 11 bases. CDR1 SGHRS and CDR2 YFSETQ come from the germline V gene. CDR3 length: 15 amino acids. This clonotype was counted between two and nine times. This sample also belongs to another study, concerning yellow fever vaccine responses in identical twins.

The TCR comes from a woman aged 18-30 years in good health. Sample: PBMCs. The chain uses TRBV5-1 and TRBJ1-5; D not resolved. CDR3 in amino acids: CASSEDGDSNQPQHF. Here the CDR3 DNA reads TGCGCCAGCAGCGAGGACGGGGATAGCAATCAGCCCCAGCATTTT.